Here is one TCR beta chain with its context. This sample is part of a study of blood T cell repertoires in COVID-19. Study background: Sample material is recorded as cDNA or gDNA derived from T cells, B-cell-depleted T cells, or PBMCs.

Trimming took off 3 bases at V and 6 bases at J, with 9 bases between the two ends. The CDR3 covers 13 residues. CDR1 MNHNS and CDR2 SASEGT come from the germline V gene. In the study's own analysis: Reference gene primer amplification gave estimated nucleated cell counts. The table came from immunoSEQ multiplex PCR; TCRdb's copy has only in-frame clones and leaves some out. D and trimming were read from the DNA, whereas the V and J calls and clone size are those reported in that table. Of approximately 280,000 clones listed, roughly 80% are singletons. The chain has TRBV6-1 and TRBJ1-5; D not certain. The TCR originated in a man aged 40-49 years who had been exposed to COVID-19. Input material: PBMCs or T cells enriched from blood (not recorded which). Written as DNA, the CDR3 is TGTGCCAGCAGTGAGAGGGTAGGTCAGCCCCAGCATTTT. This sequence encodes CASSERVGQPQHF.